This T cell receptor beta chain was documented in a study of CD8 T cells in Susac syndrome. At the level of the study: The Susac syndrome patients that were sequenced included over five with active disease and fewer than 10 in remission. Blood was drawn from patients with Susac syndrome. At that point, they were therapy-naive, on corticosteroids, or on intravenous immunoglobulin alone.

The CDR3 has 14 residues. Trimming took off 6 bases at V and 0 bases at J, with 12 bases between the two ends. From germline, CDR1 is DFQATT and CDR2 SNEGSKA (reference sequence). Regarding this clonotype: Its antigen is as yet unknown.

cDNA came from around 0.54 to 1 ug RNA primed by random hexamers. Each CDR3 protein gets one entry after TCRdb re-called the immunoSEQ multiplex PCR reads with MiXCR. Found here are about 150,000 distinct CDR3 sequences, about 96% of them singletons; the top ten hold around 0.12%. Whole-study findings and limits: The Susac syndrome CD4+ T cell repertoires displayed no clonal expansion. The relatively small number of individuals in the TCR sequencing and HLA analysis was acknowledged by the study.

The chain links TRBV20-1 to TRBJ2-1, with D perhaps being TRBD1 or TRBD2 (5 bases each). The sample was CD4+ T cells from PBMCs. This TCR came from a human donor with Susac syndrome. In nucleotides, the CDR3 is TGCAGTGCAAAGGCAGGGAGCTCCTACAATGAGCAGTTCTTC. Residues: CSAKAGSSYNEQFF.